This paragraph reports one T cell receptor (beta chain). Antigen unknown. The source of the sample is a study of cytomegalovirus exposure and HLA in healthy donors. CDR3 length: 15 residues. Germline loops: CDR1 SGHTA, CDR2 FQGNSA. V lost 3 bases to trimming and J lost 6 bases; unmatched junction nucleotides: 3. PCR primers comprised 60 Vbeta and 13 Jbeta primers. Profiled with immunoSEQ multiplex PCR; TCRdb holds only in-frame clones, not every one. The sample consists of under 200,000 clones, around 75% of them appearing once. Whole-study results and caveats: High specificity and sensitivity for cytomegalovirus status were reported for the classifier. It was assumed in the presence/absence analyses that sequencing depth was roughly uniform across donors. While the bulk of TCR sequences proved rare, some public TCRs turned up in many donors.

The receptor was isolated from a female donor in good health and CMV-seronegative. V and J are TRBV7-2 and TRBJ2-2, with TRBD2 matching 11 bases. The sample comprised PBMCs. The CDR3 reads CASSFSSGGPGELFF. CDR3 in DNA: TGTGCCAGCAGCTTTTCTAGCGGGGGGCCCGGGGAGCTGTTTTTT. The full variable domain, its missing parts supplied by reference TRBV7-2 and TRBJ2-2, is GAGVSQSPSNKVTEKGKDVELRCDPISGHTALYWYRQSLGQGLEFLIYFQGNSAPDKSGLPSDRFSAERTGGSVSTLTIQRTQQEDSAVYLCASSFSSGGPGELFFGEGSRLTVL.